These 32 T cell receptor beta chains were all obtained from the same sample, sequenced in a study of CD8+ T cells in alopecia areata. Documented treatment: oral pan-JAK inhibitor, 5-10 mg twice daily. Extracted from the samples, RNA was reverse transcribed into cDNA to serve as the sequencing template. Only in-frame clones appear in the TCRdb table, and some are missing; sequencing was by immunoSEQ multiplex PCR. The sample has under 200,000 clones; around three fifths are singletons. Here the sequenced sample was CD4+ T cells sorted from blood, taken at week 4, from a patient treated with tofacitinib. These receptors came from a human donor with alopecia areata.

The rearrangement uses TRBV6-5 and TRBJ1-2, with D possibly being TRBD1 (5 bases). CDR3 size: 12 residues. Trimming removed 6 bases from V and 6 bases from J, with 11 bases in between. Germline lookup yields CDR1 MNHEY and CDR2 SVGAGI. The CDR3 region is CASSLAGNGYTF. CDR3 sequence (DNA): TGTGCCAGCAGCCTAGCAGGGAATGGCTACACCTTC.

V gene TRBV19 combines with J gene TRBJ1-2, with TRBD1 matching over 10 bases. Losses at the gene ends were 3 bases for V and 8 bases for J; bases not matched to a gene: 12. Germline V gives CDR1 LNHDA, CDR2 SQIVND (reference sequence). The CDR3 length is 16 residues. The CDR3 loop reads CASSIPTGTGVQGYTF. CDR3 sequence (DNA): TGTGCCAGTAGTATCCCGACCGGGACAGGGGTGCAAGGCTACACCTTC.

The CDR3 nucleotides read TGTGCCTGGAACGACGGTGGGCCTCAGCAGTTCTTC. This encodes CAWNDGGPQQFF. V gene TRBV30 combines with J gene TRBJ2-1; D ambiguous. Looked up from germline, CDR1 is GTSNPN and CDR2 is SVGIG (reference sequence). CDR3 length: 12 residues. With 4 bases removed from V and 11 bases from J, the gap between germline ends came to 15 bases.

The chain employs TRBV29-1 and TRBJ1-6; unclear D gene. The CDR3 totals 13 residues. CDR1 SQVTM and CDR2 ANQGSEA come from the germline V gene. The V end lost 6 bases, the J end lost 10 bases, and 16 bases lay between the germline ends. CDR3: CSVKGSPQSPLHF. The CDR3, as DNA: TGCAGCGTGAAGGGAAGTCCCCAATCACCCCTCCACTTT.

The CDR3 DNA sequence: TGTGCCAGCAGCCAACACAACCAGCAGCCCCAGCATTTT. Encoded protein: CASSQHNQQPQHF. This chain joins TRBV5-6 and TRBJ1-5; D is uncertain. Germline values: CDR1 SGHDT, CDR2 YYEEEE. Trimming shortened V by 4 bases and J by 7 bases, and 12 bases separated the two germline ends. CDR3 length equals 13 residues.

V gene TRBV30 combines with J gene TRBJ2-3; perhaps TRBD1 as D (6 bases). Per the germline V gene, CDR1 is GTSNPN and CDR2 is SVGIG (reference sequence). The CDR3 has 16 amino acids. V was pared by 2 bases and J by 0 bases, with 15 bases between. The CDR3 region is CAWSRRQVPSTDTQYF. The CDR3 bases are TGTGCCTGGAGTCGGAGACAGGTTCCTAGCACAGATACGCAGTATTTT.

This chain joins TRBV6-5 and TRBJ2-5, with D possibly called TRBD1 or TRBD2 (5 bases each). V lost 6 bases to trimming and J lost 1 base, with 15 bases between them. This CDR3 has 15 residues. Germline V gives CDR1 MNHEY, CDR2 SVGAGI. CDR3 sequence reads: CASRPGPITQETQYF. The CDR3 DNA reads TGTGCCAGCAGACCGGGACCGATAACCCAAGAGACCCAGTACTTC.

This chain uses TRBV9 with TRBJ2-5; maybe TRBD2 (5 bases). Deletions cut 4 bases from V and 2 bases from J, with 9 bases between. The CDR3 loop spans 13 amino acids. Germline CDR1 and CDR2: SGDLS and YYNGEE. CDR3 region: CASSRGGQETQYF. Here the CDR3 DNA reads TGTGCCAGCAGCCGCGGCGGGCAAGAGACCCAGTACTTC.

The chain is built from TRBV30 and TRBJ1-1; D is perhaps TRBD1 (6 bases). Trimming shortened V by 5 bases and J by 4 bases, and 17 bases separated the two germline ends. The CDR3 sequence is 14 residues long. CDR1 and CDR2 from the germline V gene are GTSNPN and SVGIG (reference sequence). CDR3 DNA sequence: TGTGCCTGGCAATCTTACAGGGTCGGCACTGAAGCTTTCTTT. Residues: CAWQSYRVGTEAFF.

About this clone: In the same sample, other DNA sequences code for this CDR3. The chain links TRBV30 to TRBJ1-5, with no clear D. Trimming shortened V by 1 base and J by 0 bases, and 4 bases separated the two germline ends. This CDR3 region has 13 residues. Looked up from germline, CDR1 is GTSNPN and CDR2 is SVGIG (reference sequence). CDR3 in DNA: TGTGCCTGGAGTGGAACTAGCAATCAGCCCCAGCATTTT. This sequence encodes CAWSGTSNQPQHF.

Of note for this clone: A read error may account for a junction end that differs from germline. This chain joins TRBV5-1 and TRBJ1-2; D unresolved. The CDR3 sequence is 10 residues long. Germline values: CDR1 SGHRS, CDR2 YFSETQ. This chain's CDR3 is CASSFSDTPF. The CDR3 bases are TGCGCCAGCAGCTTTTCCGACACCCCCTTC.

The chain joins TRBV7-8 to TRBJ1-2; D may be TRBD1 (6 bases). The germline CDR1 and CDR2 sequences are SGHVS and FQNEAQ. V was clipped by 6 bases and J by 2 bases, with 13 bases between them. The CDR3 totals 14 residues. The CDR3 DNA is TGTGCCAGCAGTTGGGAGACAGGAAACTATGGCTACACCTTC. It translates to CASSWETGNYGYTF.

This clone has more than one count but fewer than ten. The V call is TRBV9, the J call TRBJ2-3; D not resolved. CDR3 length: 14 amino acids. Trimming removed 0 bases from V and 0 bases from J, with 5 bases in between. Germline CDR1 and CDR2: SGDLS and YYNGEE. CDR3 sequence: CASSVAQSTDTQYF. The CDR3 coding sequence is TGTGCCAGCAGCGTAGCGCAGAGCACAGATACGCAGTATTTT.

The chain is built from TRBV5-6 and TRBJ2-5; D is possibly TRBD1 or TRBD2 (5 bases each). The germline V and J ends were trimmed by 2 bases and 9 bases, with 14 bases remaining between them. Looked up from germline, CDR1 is SGHDT and CDR2 is YYEEEE. This CDR3 has 13 amino acids. CDR3 nucleotide sequence: TGTGCCAGCAGCTTAGGCCATCGAGGGGCCCAGTACTTC. As protein: CASSLGHRGAQYF.

Regarding this clone: Other nucleotide sequences from this sample produce the same CDR3. This chain joins TRBV30 and TRBJ1-1; D gene ambiguous. The CDR3 extends over 14 amino acids. V gave up 2 bases and J gave up 0 bases, with 10 bases separating them. The germline V gene encodes CDR1 GTSNPN and CDR2 SVGIG (reference sequence). In DNA form, the CDR3 reads TGTGCCTGGAGTCCCGATGGAGTGAACACTGAAGCTTTCTTT. Translating it yields CAWSPDGVNTEAFF.

This rearrangement joins TRBV5-6 to TRBJ2-6; D not resolved. This CDR3 spans 15 amino acids. Germline lookup yields CDR1 SGHDT and CDR2 YYEEEE. Trimming shortened V by 1 base and J by 0 bases, and 5 bases separated the two germline ends. This CDR3 reads CASSLPGSGANVLTF. In DNA, the CDR3 is TGTGCCAGCAGCTTGCCAGGCTCTGGGGCCAACGTCCTGACTTTC.

The rearrangement joins TRBV7-9 to TRBJ2-3; D is ambiguous. Germline V CDR1 and CDR2: SEHNR, FQNEAQ (reference sequence). Trimming removed 4 bases from V and 6 bases from J, with 14 bases in between. The CDR3 covers 14 residues. CDR3 residues: CASSSGQATDTQYF. As DNA, the CDR3 is TGTGCCAGCAGCTCCGGGCAGGCGACGGATACGCAGTATTTT.

The genes are TRBV30 and TRBJ1-2; D is uncertain. This CDR3 is built from 12 residues. Germline V gene data show CDR1 as GTSNPN and CDR2 as SVGIG (reference sequence). V dropped 5 bases and J dropped 2 bases, with 9 bases sitting between them. The CDR3 sequence is CAWALINYGYTF. Written as DNA, the CDR3 is TGTGCCTGGGCCCTAATAAACTATGGCTACACCTTC.

The V and J genes are TRBV30 and TRBJ1-6; D is possibly TRBD1 (5 bases). The germline gives CDR1 GTSNPN, CDR2 SVGIG (reference sequence). The CDR3 loop spans 15 amino acids. V lost 2 bases and J lost 8, with 16 bases in between. CDR3 sequence: CAWSPAGVKDSPLHF. The CDR3 DNA follows: TGTGCCTGGAGTCCAGCGGGGGTGAAGGATTCACCCCTCCACTTT.

The chain has TRBV14 and TRBJ2-7, with TRBD1 as a possible D gene (6 bases). V dropped 4 bases and J dropped 6 bases, with 10 bases sitting between them. CDR3 length: 12 residues. Per germline, CDR1 SGHDN and CDR2 FVKESK. This chain's CDR3 is CASSRRGFEQYF. The CDR3 DNA reads TGTGCCAGCAGCCGAAGGGGGTTCGAGCAGTACTTC.

This clone has more than one count but fewer than ten. The chain combines TRBV12-5 with TRBJ1-5; D unresolved. Germline V gene lookup returns CDR1 LGHNT and CDR2 FRNRAP. V lost 1 base and J lost 9, with 7 bases in between. This CDR3 has 12 amino acids. The DNA of the CDR3 is TGTGCTAGTGGTTTGGCCCCTTTGCCCCAGCATTTT. Translated: CASGLAPLPQHF.

In its sample, this clone was seen a few times. This chain joins TRBV30 and TRBJ2-7; 11 bases are a match to TRBD1. The CDR3 is 14 amino acids. V was clipped by 4 bases and J by 6 bases; unmatched bases: 8. Germline V gives CDR1 GTSNPN, CDR2 SVGIG (reference sequence). CDR3 DNA sequence: TGTGCCTGGAACGGACAGGGGGCGTCTGCCGAGCAGTACTTC. It specifies CAWNGQGASAEQYF.

The chain links TRBV1 to TRBJ1-1. TRBV1 is shown as a pseudogene. CDR3 length equals 13 residues. This CDR3 is CTSKGPLNTEAFF. CDR3 DNA sequence: TGCACCAGCAAGGGACCGTTGAACACTGAAGCTTTCTTT.

The chain is built from TRBV7-2 and TRBJ2-5; 7 bases map to TRBD2. CDR1 is SGHTA and CDR2 is FQGNSA in the germline V gene. The V gene end was trimmed by 8 bases and the J gene end by 4 bases; junction bases not matched to a gene: 7. The CDR3 length is 13 residues. For the CDR3, the DNA is TGTGCCAGCGTCTCTGGGGGGGGAGAGACCCAGTACTTC. Its protein product is CASVSGGGETQYF.

A few counts support this clone. The CDR3 nucleotides read TGTGCCAGCAGTGAATACAGGACAGGGAGTAATGGCTACACCTTC. The encoded protein is CASSEYRTGSNGYTF. This chain links TRBV25-1 with TRBJ1-2; 8 bases agree with TRBD1. CDR3 length equals 15 residues. Germline CDR1 reads MGHDK; CDR2 reads SYGVNS. Trimming removed 0 bases from V and 6 bases from J; junction bases left unmatched: 6.

This clone has just a few counts. The chain links TRBV2 to TRBJ1-1; D gene uncertain. The V gene's germline CDR1 is SNHLY and CDR2 FYNNEI. V was pared by 8 bases and J by 3 bases, with 13 bases between. This CDR3 region has 13 residues. In DNA form, the CDR3 reads TGTGCCAGCGGCAACCGGAGGGACACTGAAGCTTTCTTT. The encoded protein is CASGNRRDTEAFF.

The chain carries TRBV4-1 and TRBJ1-1; D remains unclear. Germline CDR1 MGHRA, CDR2 YSYEKL. This CDR3 has 12 residues. The V and J ends lost 5 bases and 5 bases respectively, with 9 bases between them. The CDR3 sequence: CASSTSNTEAFF. The CDR3 nucleotides read TGCGCCAGCAGCACAAGTAATACTGAAGCTTTCTTT.

The chain combines TRBV5-1 with TRBJ2-5; 14 bases agree with TRBD2. CDR3 length: 19 residues. The germline CDR1 and CDR2 sequences are SGHRS and YFSETQ. V lost 4 bases and J lost 9; bases outside the gene matches: 20. CDR3 bases: TGCGCCAGCAGCCTTCCAACGGGGACTAGCGGGGGAAAAACCTGGGCCCAGTACTTC. Protein product: CASSLPTGTSGGKTWAQYF.

The chain recombines TRBV19 with TRBJ1-5; maybe TRBD1 (6 bases). CDR3 size: 14 residues. V was clipped by 7 bases and J by 3 bases, with 13 bases between them. Looked up from germline, CDR1 is LNHDA and CDR2 is SQIVND (reference sequence). CDR3 coding DNA: TGTGCCAGTACCCCGGACAGCGCCAATCAGCCCCAGCATTTT. Translating gives CASTPDSANQPQHF.

Only one count was recorded for this clone. The chain carries TRBV29-1 and TRBJ2-5; D remains unclear. V was pared by 0 bases and J by 4 bases, with 9 bases between. The CDR3 runs 13 residues. The germline V gene has CDR1 SQVTM and CDR2 ANQGSEA. CDR3 bases: TGCAGCGTTGAAGAATACCGACGAGAGACCCAGTACTTC. Translating it yields CSVEEYRRETQYF.

This clone was seen a single time. V is TRBV2 and J is TRBJ1-2, with D possibly matching TRBD1 (5 bases). The CDR3 has 12 amino acids. Germline loops: CDR1 SNHLY, CDR2 FYNNEI. Trimming removed 9 bases at V and 4 bases at J, with 12 bases between. CDR3 sequence reads: CASSLGRYGYTF. CDR3 nucleotides: TGTGCCAGTTCGCTGGGGCGCTATGGCTACACCTTC.

This clone has a count of ten or more. The rearrangement uses TRBV4-1 and TRBJ1-2; D unclear. This CDR3 has 15 residues. The V gene's germline CDR1 is MGHRA and CDR2 YSYEKL. Trimming took 0 bases from V and 4 from J, leaving 12 bases between them. The CDR3 DNA follows: TGCGCCAGCAGCCAAGATAGGGCCAGCGGCTATGGCTACACCTTC. It yields the protein CASSQDRASGYGYTF.